A selection of T cell receptor beta chains follows, all from one sample in a study of cytomegalovirus exposure and HLA in healthy donors. Produced via immunoSEQ multiplex PCR; TCRdb's table is partial and in-frame only. The sample contains 110,000 to 150,000 clones, around four fifths of which appear only once. The source material was PBMCs. These receptors all come from a male donor in good health and CMV-seronegative. Both conserved end residues are part of each CDR3. Fields, in order: V gene, clone size, CDR3 protein. Size is stated for part of the rows, as once, few or many counts, or as a class when the clone is expanded.

V gene: TRBV2; clone size: .; CDR3 protein: CASTVNYGYTF
V gene: TRBV11-2; clone size: once; CDR3 protein: CASSSSPGQETQYF
V gene: TRBV9; clone size: .; CDR3 protein: CASSTPQGAGGYTF
V gene: TRBV9; clone size: .; CDR3 protein: CASSVEASGSVYEQFF
V gene: TRBV18; clone size: .; CDR3 protein: CASSRQGRYGYTF
V gene: TRBV27; clone size: .; CDR3 protein: CASSLGAGGETQYF
V gene: TRBV5-1; clone size: .; CDR3 protein: CASSLGRGMGGRTDTQYF
V gene: TRBV6-6; clone size: .; CDR3 protein: CASSYSDSRSYEQYF
V gene: TRBV7-6; clone size: .; CDR3 protein: CASSYITGELFF
V gene: TRBV27; clone size: .; CDR3 protein: CASRWGSGGNTGELFF
V gene: TRBV7-3; clone size: .; CDR3 protein: CASSFFGGSYNEQFF
V gene: TRBV29-1; clone size: .; CDR3 protein: CSATTGQGIMNTGELFF
V gene: TRBV10-3; clone size: .; CDR3 protein: CAISDSPRPGVNTEAFF
V gene: TRBV5-4; clone size: once; CDR3 protein: CASSWGSGGQYEQYF
V gene: TRBV7-3; clone size: .; CDR3 protein: CASSLVEKNEQFF
V gene: TRBV28; clone size: .; CDR3 protein: CASSLFEETQYF
V gene: TRBV5-1; clone size: .; CDR3 protein: CASSSSDRPYGYTF
V gene: TRBV9; clone size: .; CDR3 protein: CASSVFMDLAGAATGELFF
V gene: TRBV5-4; clone size: .; CDR3 protein: CASSWGGQGGNSPLHF
V gene: TRBV14; clone size: .; CDR3 protein: CASSQAGNGNYGYTF
V gene: TRBV10-3; clone size: .; CDR3 protein: CAISTGSHEQYF
V gene: TRBV5-1; clone size: .; CDR3 protein: CASSVAGGDTDTQYF
V gene: TRBV7-7; clone size: .; CDR3 protein: CASSPTNTGELFF
V gene: TRBV9; clone size: few; CDR3 protein: CASSVETGDNEQFF
V gene: TRBV4-1; clone size: .; CDR3 protein: CASSLLEASSTEAFF
V gene: TRBV7-9; clone size: .; CDR3 protein: CAAGTGVYEQYF
V gene: TRBV20-1; clone size: .; CDR3 protein: CSASAIYGYTF
V gene: TRBV27; clone size: .; CDR3 protein: CASRVIRESTEAFF
V gene: TRBV19; clone size: .; CDR3 protein: CASTPYAGTEAFF
V gene: TRBV18; clone size: .; CDR3 protein: CASSAPRTSGRGDEQFF
V gene: TRBV27; clone size: .; CDR3 protein: CASRGQGAYNEQFF
V gene: TRBV27; clone size: .; CDR3 protein: CASSLTGSPYEQYF
V gene: TRBV15; clone size: .; CDR3 protein: CATSRDPGVGNSPLHF
V gene: TRBV25-1; clone size: .; CDR3 protein: CASGDSPSVNYGYTF
V gene: TRBV5-1; clone size: .; CDR3 protein: CASSFNNEQFF
V gene: TRBV28; clone size: once; CDR3 protein: CAIKAGTNYEQYF
V gene: TRBV7-2; clone size: .; CDR3 protein: CASSLGGTRPWGSLEQFF
V gene: TRBV18; clone size: .; CDR3 protein: CASSADRVGTYNEQFF
V gene: TRBV13; clone size: few; CDR3 protein: CASSLSLAGVADTQYF
V gene: TRBV10-3; clone size: .; CDR3 protein: CAIAGSNYEQYF
V gene: TRBV25-1; clone size: .; CDR3 protein: CASSDARDRKNYGYTF
V gene: TRBV6-5; clone size: .; CDR3 protein: CASSYSTSTNEQFF